Included here is one TCR beta chain sequence, with context. This clonotype has at least ten counts. Its antigen is currently not known. No quality values exist for individual bases; no much larger clone is one base distant. These data belong to a study of identical twins (TCRdb year 2016). About the investigation overall: TCR alpha and beta repertoires from monozygotic twins, unrelated adults of various ages and cord blood were deep-sequenced to test whether fetal clonotypes persist. To rule out contamination, the twin experiments were replicated at different times with different library preparation protocols.

The paper's findings and limits, for the study overall: Out-of-frame TCR alpha sequences shared between twins showed an excess of low generation-probability sequences compared with coincidental sharing between unrelated individuals. Excess twin sharing in beta out-of-frame sequences was weaker because fewer shared sequences lowered the signal-to-noise ratio. Invariant T cells such as MAIT and iNKT could partly confound zero-insertion analyses, although diverse VJ usage argued against such confounding for most clonotypes. Out-of-frame TCR alpha sharing in monozygotic twins was systematically underestimated by recombination models, whereas sharing between unrelated individuals was in agreement with the recombination models. Fewer insertions were carried by abundant cord blood beta clonotypes; a weaker similar trend was observed in young adult naive repertoires, while no such trend was observed in memory repertoires. Because the same donors could not be followed over many years, the conclusions relied on cross-sectional statistical analysis.

Library preparation was by 5' RACE. Sequenced using an Illumina HiSeq 2000. Template switching added a universal primer binding site, and the final cDNA carried a unique molecular identifier that allowed TCR cDNA molecules to be counted accurately. Specific primers in the conserved constant-segment region were used to synthesize first-strand cDNA for the TCR alpha and beta chains. To control for contamination, every cDNA library carried two barcodes: a SMART-Mk sample barcode plus Illumina barcodes. TruSeq adapter sequences, together with Illumina sample barcodes, were added in two successive PCR steps. The Illumina HiSeq platform was used with custom primers to sequence TCR alpha and beta cDNA libraries. On the authors' methods: Unique molecular identifiers were extracted from raw reads with MiGEC, and CDR3 positions were determined with MiXCR. Recombination models were inferred per individual with the repgenHMM and IGoR tools using an EM algorithm. Shared clonotype analysis was performed with the tcR package in R, normalizing sharing by the product of cloneset sizes. To study raw recombination free of thymic and clonal selection effects, out-of-frame nonproductive sequences were analyzed. TCRdb took the public reads, trimmed them with fastp at Q25, ran MiXCR for clone calling and kept in-frame beta chains. When rows share a CDR3 protein, they turn into one entry using the most common DNA and genes. Clone size and V and J calls follow TCRdb, not the original study. The sample contains 550,000 to 700,000 distinct CDR3 sequences, less than 25% of them found a single time. The ten largest clonotypes hold 4.3% of the sample.

Taken from the germline V gene, the CDR1 and CDR2 loops are ENHRY and SYGVKD. V is trimmed back by 10 bases and J by 10 bases, and the junction contains 21 bases that no gene match accounts for. Measured from the cysteine to the phenylalanine, the CDR3 is 16 residues long. Of all the DNA, just the CDR3 is kept, 48 bases in frame from base 1. Only healthy Caucasian donors were included. Three pairs of female monozygotic twins, all aged roughly 18 to 29 years, made up the twin cohort. RNA for TCR libraries was isolated from peripheral blood mononuclear cells. These sequences were also reported in another study, on T cells expressing NK-cell markers. The second paper further reports: TCR beta-chain repertoires were profiled in sorted CD3+CD56+NKG2C+, CD3+CD56+NKG2C- and CD3+CD56-NKG2C+ T-cell subsets from eight donors. Of the eight sequenced donors, seven were found to be HCMV-seropositive and one was found to be HCMV-seronegative. To restrict sorting to alphabetaTCR-expressing T cells, an anti-gammadeltaTCR antibody was added in several experiments. In 6 or 7 donors, the dominant CD3+CD56+NKG2C+ clonotypes ranked among the top 10 CD8+ clonotypes, making up about 1.0-8% of CD8+ T cells. Those dominant clonotypes were again the most abundant among CD3+CD56-NKG2C+ cells in four donors, at roughly 28.3-60.1%. Whether the expanded NKG2C-expressing T cell clones were specific for HCMV antigens remained unclear. The study sequenced eight donors, all healthy volunteers chosen at random: three men and five women. HCMV serostatus was determined by detecting HCMV-specific IgG in serum with a commercial ELISA kit. For roughly six donors, bulk peripheral blood T-cell repertoires were additionally sequenced from unsorted PBMC. MIGEC was used to demultiplex reads and group reads by UMI, and MiTCR was used to assemble and quantify clonotypes. To remove erroneous sequences, TCR cDNA sequences were retained only when supported by two or more reads. The tcR package was used for downstream repertoire analysis, with clonotypes matched between fractions based on CDR3 nucleotide sequence plus V segment. Antigen specificity was annotated against VDJdb with VDJmatch, allowing one amino acid substitution in CDR3.

This receptor was obtained from a woman between 18 and 29 years old in good health. The sample was PBMCs. This sequence uses TRBV10-3 and TRBJ1-5, and TRBD1 aligns with 8 junction nucleotides. The CDR3 amino acid sequence is: CATTHAGSGGEQPQHF. The DNA sequence is as follows: TGTGCCACCACCCACGCGGGCTCAGGGGGCGAGCAACCCCAGCATTTT.